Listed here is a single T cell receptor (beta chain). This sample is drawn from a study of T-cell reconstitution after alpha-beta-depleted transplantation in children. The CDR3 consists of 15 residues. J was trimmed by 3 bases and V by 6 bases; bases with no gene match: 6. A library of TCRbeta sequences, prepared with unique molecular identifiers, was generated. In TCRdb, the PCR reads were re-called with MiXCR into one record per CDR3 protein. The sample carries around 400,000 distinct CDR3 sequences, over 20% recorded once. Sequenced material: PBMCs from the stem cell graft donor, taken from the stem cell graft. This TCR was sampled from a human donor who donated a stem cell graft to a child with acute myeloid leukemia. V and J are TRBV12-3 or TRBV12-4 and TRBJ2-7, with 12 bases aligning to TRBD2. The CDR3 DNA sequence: TGTGCCAGCAGGGAAGGACTAGCGGGAAACTACGAGCAGTACTTC. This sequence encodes CASREGLAGNYEQYF.